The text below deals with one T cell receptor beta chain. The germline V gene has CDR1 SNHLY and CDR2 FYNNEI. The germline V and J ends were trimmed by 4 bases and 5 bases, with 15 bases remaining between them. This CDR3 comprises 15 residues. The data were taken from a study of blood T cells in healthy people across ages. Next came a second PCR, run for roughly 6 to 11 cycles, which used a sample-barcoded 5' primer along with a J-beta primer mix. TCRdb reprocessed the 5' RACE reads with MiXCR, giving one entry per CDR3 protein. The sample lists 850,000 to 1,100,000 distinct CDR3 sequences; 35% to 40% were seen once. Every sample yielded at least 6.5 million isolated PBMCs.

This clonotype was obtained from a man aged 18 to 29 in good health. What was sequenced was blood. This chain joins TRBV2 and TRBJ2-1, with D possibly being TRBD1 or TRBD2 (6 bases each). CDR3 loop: CASSVDRGVNNEQFF. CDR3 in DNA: TGTGCCAGCAGTGTGGATAGGGGGGTCAACAATGAGCAGTTCTTC. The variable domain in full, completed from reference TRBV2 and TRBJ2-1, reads EPEVTQTPSHQVTQMGQEVILRCVPISNHLYFYWYRQILGQKVEFLVSFYNNEISEKSEIFDDQFSVERPDGSNFTLKIRSTKLEDSAMYFCASSVDRGVNNEQFFGPGTRLTVL.